Shown below are 12 T cell receptor beta chains from a single sample sequenced in a study of OX40 agonist ivuxolimab in advanced cancers. The protocol was immunoSEQ multiplex PCR, while the TCRdb copy is restricted to in-frame clones and leaves out a portion. The table records thousands of clones, around 84% of them present only once. The sample in question was CD4+ or CD8+ T cells sorted from blood, obtained in a trial of the OX40 agonist ivuxolimab. The receptors here all came from an adult with an advanced solid tumor such as melanoma, head and neck, liver or kidney cancer.

The chain recombines TRBV27 with TRBJ2-1; D might be TRBD1 (5 bases). The germline CDR1 and CDR2 sequences are MNHEY and SMNVEV (reference sequence). CDR3 size: 13 residues. Trimming removed 3 bases at V and 9 bases at J, with 12 bases between. Written as DNA, the CDR3 is TGTGCCAGCAGTTTTACAGGCGCCGGTGAGCAGTTCTTC. It yields the protein CASSFTGAGEQFF.

The V gene is TRBV11-3, the J gene TRBJ1-1, with D possibly matching TRBD1 (6 bases). This CDR3 contains 13 residues. Germline V gene data show CDR1 as SGHNT and CDR2 as YENEEA. Trimming took 5 bases from V and 4 from J, leaving 11 bases between them. CDR3 sequence reads: CASSQGKSTEAFF. DNA for the CDR3: TGTGCCAGCAGCCAGGGGAAAAGCACTGAAGCTTTCTTT.

The rearrangement links TRBV11-3 to TRBJ1-1, with unresolved D. Germline assignment: CDR1 SGHNT and CDR2 YENEEA. This CDR3 is 13 amino acids long. Trimming took 4 bases from V and 4 from J, leaving 10 bases between them. CDR3 DNA sequence: TGTGCCAGCAGCTCCGGGAGAACCACTGAAGCTTTCTTT. It yields the protein CASSSGRTTEAFF.

V is TRBV19 and J is TRBJ1-6; D call uncertain. V was pared by 5 bases and J by 6 bases, with 5 bases between. The CDR3 is made up of 12 amino acids. Germline CDR1 LNHDA, CDR2 SQIVND (reference sequence). The CDR3, as DNA: TGTGCCAGTAGTCCCCTTAATTCACCCCTCCACTTT. Encoded protein: CASSPLNSPLHF.

V is TRBV14 and J is TRBJ2-7, with TRBD2 identical over 8 bases. Germline CDR1 reads SGHDN; CDR2 reads FVKESK. V was pared by 0 bases and J by 6 bases, with 10 bases of the junction left unmatched. This CDR3 has 16 amino acids. The CDR3 region is CASSQERRAGVTEQYF. The CDR3 region has the DNA TGTGCCAGCAGCCAAGAGAGACGAGCGGGGGTAACCGAGCAGTACTTC.

This clone was recorded once. This sequence joins TRBV27 and TRBJ2-1; no definite D call. Between the trimmed V and J ends, which lost 2 bases and 0 bases, there was a span of 11 bases. Germline values: CDR1 MNHEY, CDR2 SMNVEV (reference sequence). This CDR3 is built from 16 residues. The CDR3: CASSLILGPSYNEQFF. In DNA form, the CDR3 reads TGTGCCAGCAGTTTAATTTTGGGTCCCTCCTACAATGAGCAGTTCTTC.

The chain is built from TRBV29-1 and TRBJ1-3; 8 positions match TRBD1. The CDR3 covers 14 residues. The germline CDR1 and CDR2 sequences are SQVTM and ANQGSEA. With V trimmed by 7 bases and J by 0 bases, 5 bases remained unmatched. The CDR3 bases are TGCAGCGCTCGGACAGGGAACTCTGGAAACACCATATATTTT. This gives the protein CSARTGNSGNTIYF.

A note on this clone: Other DNA sequences in this specimen translate into the identical CDR3. CDR3 region: CASSESGNTEAFF. For the CDR3, the DNA is TGTGCCAGCAGTGAATCGGGGAACACTGAAGCTTTCTTT. The chain combines TRBV2 with TRBJ1-1, with D unresolved. This CDR3 is 13 amino acids long. Trimming pared 2 bases from V and 1 base from J, leaving 5 bases between. Germline assignment: CDR1 SNHLY and CDR2 FYNNEI.

This clone was counted a single time. V is TRBV9 and J is TRBJ2-1; 8 nucleotides line up with TRBD2. The germline V gene encodes CDR1 SGDLS and CDR2 YYNGEE. CDR3 length equals 16 residues. J gave up 5 bases and V 1 base, and 8 bases lay outside the gene matches. CDR3 DNA sequence: TGTGCCAGCAGCGTACGGGTTAGCGGGGCCCACAATGAGCAGTTCTTC. Translated: CASSVRVSGAHNEQFF.

This sequence joins TRBV19 and TRBJ2-2; 9 nucleotides align to TRBD1. With 8 bases clipped from V and 5 bases from J, the junction kept 6 bases outside the gene matches. CDR3 length: 14 amino acids. In germline, CDR1 is LNHDA, CDR2 SQIVND (reference sequence). As DNA, the CDR3 is TGTGCCAGTGGGGTGGGACAGGGAACCGGGGAGCTGTTTTTT. This sequence encodes CASGVGQGTGELFF.

The rearrangement joins TRBV5-1 to TRBJ2-2; 7 positions match TRBD2. Germline lookup yields CDR1 SGHRS and CDR2 YFSETQ. The CDR3 loop spans 16 amino acids. Germline trimming cut 2 bases from V and 3 bases from J; bases unmatched to any gene: 7. The CDR3 DNA is TGCGCCAGCAGCTTAGGTCTAGCGGTCCACACCGGGGAGCTGTTTTTT. Translating it yields CASSLGLAVHTGELFF.

This rearrangement joins TRBV9 to TRBJ2-5, with 8 nucleotides matching TRBD1. The V and J ends lost 3 bases and 6 bases, in that order; junction bases with no gene match: 7. Germline CDR1 and CDR2: SGDLS and YYNGEE. CDR3 size: 14 residues. The DNA for the CDR3 is TGTGCCAGCAGCGAGACAGGGGATGTAAAGACCCAGTACTTC. Its translation is CASSETGDVKTQYF.